This T cell receptor beta chain stems from a study of CD8 T cells in ankylosing spondylitis. The CDR3 sequence is 17 residues long. Germline values: CDR1 DFQATT, CDR2 SNEGSKA (reference sequence). V was pared by 6 bases and J by 0 bases, with 9 bases of the junction left unmatched. Quantitative 5'-RACE with molecular barcodes was used to make the TCR beta libraries. TCRdb reprocessed the 5' RACE reads via MiXCR and lists one record per CDR3 protein. Among 200,000 or so distinct CDR3 sequences listed, 10% to 15% were seen once. Study-level points and caveats: Disease-linked clones were reportedly significantly enriched in matched ankylosing spondylitis synovial fluid. Among TCR beta sequences, a motif of roughly 8 highly homologous variants appeared characteristic of ankylosing spondylitis blood.

A remark on this clonotype: Its antigen is not known.

The clonotype comes from a female donor with ankylosing spondylitis or in good health (not recorded which). Sequencing was carried out using blood, either unsorted or a sorted T cell fraction (not recorded which). The chain has TRBV20-1 and TRBJ2-7; 15 nucleotides agree with TRBD2. CDR3 protein: CSAQSGLAGGASYEQYF. The DNA for the CDR3 is TGCAGTGCCCAGTCGGGACTAGCGGGAGGAGCCTCCTACGAGCAGTACTTC.